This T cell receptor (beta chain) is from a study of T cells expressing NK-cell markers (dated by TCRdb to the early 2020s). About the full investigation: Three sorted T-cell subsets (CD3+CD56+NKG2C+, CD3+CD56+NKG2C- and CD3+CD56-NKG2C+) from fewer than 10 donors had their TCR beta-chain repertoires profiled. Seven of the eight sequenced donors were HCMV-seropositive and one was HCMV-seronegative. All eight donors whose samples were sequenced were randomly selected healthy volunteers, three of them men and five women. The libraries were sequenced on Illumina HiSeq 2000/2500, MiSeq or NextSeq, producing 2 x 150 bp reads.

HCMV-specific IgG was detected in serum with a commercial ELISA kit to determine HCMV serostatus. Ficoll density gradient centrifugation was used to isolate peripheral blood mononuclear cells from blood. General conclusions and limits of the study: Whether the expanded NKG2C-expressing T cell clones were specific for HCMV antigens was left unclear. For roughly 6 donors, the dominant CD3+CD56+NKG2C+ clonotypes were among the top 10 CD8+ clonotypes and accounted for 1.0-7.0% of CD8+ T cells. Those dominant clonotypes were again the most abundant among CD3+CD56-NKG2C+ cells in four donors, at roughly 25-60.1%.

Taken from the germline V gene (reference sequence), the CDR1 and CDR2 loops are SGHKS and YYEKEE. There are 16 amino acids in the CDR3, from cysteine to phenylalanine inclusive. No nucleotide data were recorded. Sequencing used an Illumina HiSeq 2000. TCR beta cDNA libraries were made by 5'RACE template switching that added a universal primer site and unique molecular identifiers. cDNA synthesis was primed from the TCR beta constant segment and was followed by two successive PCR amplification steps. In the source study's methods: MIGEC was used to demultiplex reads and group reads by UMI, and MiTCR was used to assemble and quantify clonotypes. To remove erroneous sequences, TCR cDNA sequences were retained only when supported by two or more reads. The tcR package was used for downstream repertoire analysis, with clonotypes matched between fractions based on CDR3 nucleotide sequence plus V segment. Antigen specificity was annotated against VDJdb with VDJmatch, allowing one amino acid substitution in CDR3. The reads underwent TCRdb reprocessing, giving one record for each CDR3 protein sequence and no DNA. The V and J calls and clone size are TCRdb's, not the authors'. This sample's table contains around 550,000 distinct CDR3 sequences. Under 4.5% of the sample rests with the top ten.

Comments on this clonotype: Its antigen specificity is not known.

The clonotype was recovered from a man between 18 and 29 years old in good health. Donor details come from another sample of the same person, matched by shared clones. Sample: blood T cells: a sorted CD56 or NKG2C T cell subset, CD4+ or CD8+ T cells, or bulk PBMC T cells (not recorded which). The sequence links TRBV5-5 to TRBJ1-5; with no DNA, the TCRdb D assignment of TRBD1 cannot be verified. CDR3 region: CASSFRDGVSNQPQHF.